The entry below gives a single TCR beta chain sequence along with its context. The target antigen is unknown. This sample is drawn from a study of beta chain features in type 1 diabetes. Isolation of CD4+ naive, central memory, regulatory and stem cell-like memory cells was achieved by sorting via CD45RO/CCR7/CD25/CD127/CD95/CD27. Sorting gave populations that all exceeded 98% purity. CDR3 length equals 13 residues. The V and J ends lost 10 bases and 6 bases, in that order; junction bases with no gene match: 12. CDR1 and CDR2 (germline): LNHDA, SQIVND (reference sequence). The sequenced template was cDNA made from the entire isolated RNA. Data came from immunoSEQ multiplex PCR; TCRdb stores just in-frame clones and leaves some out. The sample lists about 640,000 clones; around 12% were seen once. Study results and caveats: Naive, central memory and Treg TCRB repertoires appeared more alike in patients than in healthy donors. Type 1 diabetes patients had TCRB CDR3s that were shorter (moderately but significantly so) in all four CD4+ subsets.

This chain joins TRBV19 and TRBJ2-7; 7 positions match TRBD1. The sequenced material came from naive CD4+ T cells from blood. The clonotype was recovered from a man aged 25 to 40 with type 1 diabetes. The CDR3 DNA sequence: TGTGCCACCAAGGAACAGGGGAAGGCCGAGCAGTACTTC. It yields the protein CATKEQGKAEQYF.